This T cell receptor (beta chain) was sequenced during a study of CD8+CD57+ T cells in acquired aplastic anemia. Using genomic DNA as the template, TCR beta VDJ and CDR3 profiling was carried out. MiXCR was run by TCRdb on the reads, yielding one entry per CDR3 protein. Here the sample spans about 260,000 distinct CDR3 sequences, approximately 86% being singletons. General study findings and limits: Between patients and controls, over 25 CD8+ CDR3 sequences were found in common. For CD8+ Simpson's diversity, patients and controls showed no significant difference.

CDR3 length: 14 residues. The ends were cut back, 3 bases at V and 12 bases at J, with 21 bases in the middle. Looked up from germline, CDR1 is SGDLS and CDR2 is YYNGEE. As to this clonotype: The antigen is not known.

Patients selected for sequencing had displayed CD8+CD57+ cell expansion by flow cytometry. Each of the patients presented with severe acquired aplastic anemia. The V gene is TRBV9, the J gene TRBJ1-1; D is undetermined. The specimen sequenced was sorted CD4+, CD8+, or CD8+CD57+ T cells (not recorded which) from PBMCs. The source of this sequence is a human donor with aplastic anemia. The CDR3 spells CASSDRVQIATPFF. DNA for the CDR3: TGTGCCAGCAGCGATCGGGTCCAGATCGCTACACCTTTCTTT.